One and the same sample provided the 26 T cell receptor beta chains below, sequenced in a study of T-cell reconstitution after alpha-beta-depleted transplantation in children (TCRdb year 2016). Library construction relied on PCR. This sample was sequenced with an Illumina HiSeq 2500. TCR library preparation used molecular barcoding, with unique molecular identifiers applied to normalize quantification of the TCRbeta repertoire. TCRdb cleaned the public reads at Q25 with fastp, built clones with MiXCR and kept in-frame beta chains. Rows matching on CDR3 protein sequence are summarized as one entry with the most common DNA and genes. For this sample the table gives some 300,000 distinct CDR3 sequences, of which 9% to 12% were detected only once. The ten largest clones add up to around 2.4% of the sample. Specimen: PBMCs from the stem cell graft donor, collected from the stem cell graft. These receptor sequences come from a human donor who donated a stem cell graft to a child with acute lymphoblastic leukemia.

The table lists this clonotype with a few counts. In nucleotides, the CDR3 is TGCAGTGCTAGAGTCGGACAGGGGGCGGGAGATACGCAGTATTTT. It encodes CSARVGQGAGDTQYF. The chain has TRBV20-1 and TRBJ2-3, with TRBD1 identical over 11 bases. CDR3 length: 15 amino acids. J gave up 5 bases and V 1 base, and 5 bases lay outside the gene matches. CDR1 is DFQATT and CDR2 is SNEGSKA in the germline V gene (reference sequence).

The rearrangement joins TRBV7-9 to TRBJ2-1; D unresolved. Trimming pared 3 bases from V and 9 bases from J, leaving 9 bases between. The CDR3 covers 12 residues. Germline V gene lookup returns CDR1 SEHNR and CDR2 FQNEAQ (reference sequence). CDR3 sequence: CASSLSVAEQFF. The CDR3 DNA reads as TGTGCCAGCAGCTTGAGCGTGGCTGAGCAGTTCTTC.

The V and J genes are TRBV15 and TRBJ1-2; no clear D. Trimming took off 1 base at V and 8 bases at J, with 17 bases between the two ends. Germline V gives CDR1 LNHNV, CDR2 YYDKDF (reference sequence). The length of the CDR3 is 15 residues. Here the CDR3 reads CATSRVPVSQWGYTF. In nucleotides, the CDR3 is TGTGCCACCAGCAGAGTTCCCGTTTCTCAGTGGGGCTACACCTTC.

This clonotype was picked up a small number of times. The chain is built from TRBV3-1 and TRBJ2-7, with 9 bases identical to TRBD1. Germline CDR1 reads LGHDT; CDR2 reads YNNKEL (reference sequence). The V gene end was trimmed by 0 bases and the J gene end by 3 bases; junction bases not matched to a gene: 12. The CDR3 length is 18 residues. This chain's CDR3 is CASSQDLPGTGRSYEQYF. CDR3 DNA sequence: TGTGCCAGCAGCCAAGACTTGCCGGGGACAGGGAGAAGCTACGAGCAGTACTTC.

V and J are TRBV29-1 and TRBJ1-2; D unclear. V lost 4 bases to trimming and J lost 4 bases, with 13 bases between them. The germline gives CDR1 SQVTM, CDR2 ANQGSEA. This CDR3 spans 13 amino acids. The CDR3, as DNA: TGCAGCGTTGTTCCACCGACATCCTATGGCTACACCTTC. Amino acid sequence: CSVVPPTSYGYTF.

This clonotype was counted ten times or more. The chain combines TRBV12-3 or TRBV12-4 with TRBJ1-5, with no clear D. The CDR3 spans 15 residues. V was cut by 7 bases and J by 7 bases, with 20 bases left in between. For the CDR3, the DNA is TGTGCCAGCACCCGTAGAGGAGGATATATCCAGCCCCAGCATTTT. Amino acids: CASTRRGGYIQPQHF.

The V call is TRBV5-5, the J call TRBJ1-1; D possibly corresponds to TRBD1 (6 bases). The CDR3 contains 16 residues. V lost 4 bases, J lost 0 bases, and 16 bases lay in between. The germline CDR1 and CDR2 sequences are SGHKS and YYEKEE (reference sequence). This chain's CDR3 is CASSPVGHFMNTEAFF. In nucleotides, the CDR3 is TGTGCCAGCAGCCCGGTGGGACACTTCATGAACACTGAAGCTTTCTTT.

This clonotype was seen more than once but under ten times. The chain combines TRBV12-3 or TRBV12-4 with TRBJ2-7, with TRBD1 matching over 11 bases. This CDR3 is built from 14 residues. Trimming at V came to 1 base and at J to 9 bases, leaving 5 bases not matched to a gene. In nucleotides, the CDR3 is TGTGCCAGCAGTTTAGTAGGACAGGGGGCCAGGCAGTACTTC. Translating gives CASSLVGQGARQYF.

The gene calls are TRBV5-5 and TRBJ2-1, with 10 bases lining up with TRBD1. From germline, CDR1 is SGHKS and CDR2 YYEKEE (reference sequence). V shed 1 base and J 10 bases; nucleotides not matched to a gene: 8. The CDR3 spans 15 residues. The DNA of the CDR3 is TGTGCCAGCAGCTTGTTGGGGGGGACAGGGGTCGAGCAGTTCTTC. It yields the protein CASSLLGGTGVEQFF.

A few counts support this clonotype. The chain couples TRBV7-9 to TRBJ2-1; the D is unclear. Trimming took 5 bases from V and 7 from J, leaving 12 bases between them. The V gene's germline CDR1 is SEHNR and CDR2 FQNEAQ (reference sequence). There are 13 residues in the CDR3. The CDR3: CASSRLGWNEQFF. CDR3 bases: TGTGCCAGCAGCCGACTTGGTTGGAATGAGCAGTTCTTC.

This clonotype was recorded at least ten times. The gene calls are TRBV5-1 and TRBJ2-7; D uncertain. Germline-derived CDR1 and CDR2 are SGHRS and YFSETQ. Trimming cost V 1 base and J 0 bases, with 5 bases left between them. The CDR3 is made up of 13 amino acids. In nucleotides, the CDR3 is TGCGCCAGCAGCTTGCTGGACTCCTACGAGCAGTACTTC. This sequence encodes CASSLLDSYEQYF. Complete variable domain (other parts from reference TRBV5-1 and TRBJ2-7): KAGVTQTPRYLIKTRGQQVTLSCSPISGHRSVSWYQQTPGQGLQFLFEYFSETQRNKGNFPGRFSGRQFSNSRSEMNVSTLELGDSALYLCASSLLDSYEQYFGPGTRLTVT.

This clonotype was observed a few times. V and J are TRBV20-1 and TRBJ2-7, with no clear D. This CDR3 region has 12 residues. Germline-derived CDR1 and CDR2 are DFQATT and SNEGSKA (reference sequence). Trimming took off 6 bases at V and 6 bases at J, with 15 bases between the two ends. The CDR3, as DNA: TGCAGTGCCAGATTTCCTACTCTCGAGCAGTACTTC. Translation gives CSARFPTLEQYF.

This clonotype was detected once. J is TRBJ2-1 and V is TRBV12-3 or TRBV12-4; 9 nucleotides align to TRBD2. V lost 2 bases to trimming and J lost 6 bases; unmatched junction nucleotides: 8. The CDR3 has 16 amino acids. CDR3 DNA: TGTGCCAGCAGTTTACTGGGCGGGAGGGCCGGCAATGAGCAGTTCTTC. This encodes CASSLLGGRAGNEQFF.

This clonotype was counted many times. The gene calls are TRBV27 and TRBJ1-4; D unclear. The CDR3 is made up of 12 amino acids. The germline V gene encodes CDR1 MNHEY and CDR2 SMNVEV (reference sequence). V lost 4 bases and J lost 6, with 6 bases in between. CDR3 protein: CASSSFDEKLFF. Here the CDR3 DNA reads TGTGCCAGCAGTTCCTTCGATGAAAAACTGTTTTTT.

This clonotype was observed a handful of times. In DNA, the CDR3 is TGTGCCAGCAGTTTGGGACCGGTTGAGGAGCAGTACTTC. This sequence encodes CASSLGPVEEQYF. V and J are TRBV12-3 or TRBV12-4 and TRBJ2-7; either TRBD1 or TRBD2 may fit D (5 bases each). V was pared by 3 bases and J by 7 bases, with 13 bases between. The CDR3 length is 13 residues.

The rearrangement links TRBV20-1 to TRBJ2-1, with a weak D call TRBD2 (5 bases). V was cut by 3 bases and J by 2 bases, with 17 bases left in between. The CDR3 runs 16 residues. Per germline, CDR1 DFQATT and CDR2 SNEGSKA (reference sequence). CDR3 sequence: CSASSLARGTYNEQFF. In DNA, the CDR3 is TGCAGTGCTAGTTCCCTAGCCCGAGGCACCTACAATGAGCAGTTCTTC.

This rearrangement joins TRBV7-2 to TRBJ2-5, with D perhaps matching TRBD1 or TRBD2 (5 bases each). The CDR3 sequence is 14 residues long. The V gene lost 4 bases and the J gene lost 3 bases, with 12 bases spanning the gap. Germline V gene data show CDR1 as SGHTA and CDR2 as FQGNSA. CDR3 in amino acids: CASSSPGRKETQYF. The CDR3, as DNA: TGTGCCAGCAGCTCACCGGGACGGAAAGAGACCCAGTACTTC.

This clonotype was observed a handful of times. The chain joins TRBV5-1 to TRBJ2-2, with D possibly being TRBD2 (5 bases). With 1 base removed from V and 6 bases from J, the gap between germline ends came to 16 bases. CDR3 size: 16 residues. The germline V gene encodes CDR1 SGHRS and CDR2 YFSETQ. CDR3: CASSLTSIRTSGELFF. CDR3 nucleotides: TGCGCCAGCAGCTTGACTAGTATAAGAACCTCCGGGGAGCTGTTTTTT.

This chain links TRBV4-3 with TRBJ2-1; weak D call: TRBD2 (5 bases). V was pared by 1 base and J by 8 bases, with 12 bases between. CDR3 length equals 14 residues. Germline V gene sequence: CDR1 LGHNA, CDR2 YSLEER. The CDR3 bases are TGCGCCAGCAGCCAAGGTACTAGTCTCTATGAGCAGTTCTTC. Protein: CASSQGTSLYEQFF.

V is TRBV5-6 and J is TRBJ1-1; 8 bases line up with TRBD1. The V and J ends lost 0 bases and 0 bases, in that order; junction bases with no gene match: 7. CDR1 and CDR2 (germline): SGHDT, YYEEEE. The CDR3 runs 17 residues. CDR3 sequence: CASSLVLDRAMNTEAFF. The CDR3 coding sequence is TGTGCCAGCAGCTTGGTCTTGGACAGGGCTATGAACACTGAAGCTTTCTTT.

This clonotype was found many times. The chain joins TRBV5-6 to TRBJ2-7; 8 bases line up with TRBD1. Germline values: CDR1 SGHDT, CDR2 YYEEEE. J lost 2 bases, V lost 4 bases, and 5 bases had no gene match. The CDR3 has 14 amino acids. The CDR3 is CASSPDRATYEQYF. The CDR3 DNA is TGTGCCAGCAGCCCGGACAGGGCCACCTACGAGCAGTACTTC.

This clonotype came up many times. This rearrangement joins TRBV7-9 to TRBJ1-6; D call uncertain. This CDR3 region has 17 residues. Germline V CDR1 and CDR2: SEHNR, FQNEAQ (reference sequence). Trimming took 5 bases from V and 0 from J, leaving 14 bases between them. The CDR3 region has the DNA TGTGCCAGCAGCCCGCGGACCTTGAGCTCCTATAATTCACCCCTCCACTTT. Its protein product is CASSPRTLSSYNSPLHF. The variable domain in full, with the rest retrieved from reference TRBV7-9 and TRBJ1-6, is DTGVSQNPRHKITKRGQNVTFRCDPISEHNRLYWYRQTLGQGPEFLTYFQNEAQLEKSRLLSDRFSAERPKGSFSTLEIQRTEQGDSAMYLCASSPRTLSSYNSPLHFGNGTRLTVT.

This clonotype was seen many times. The chain is built from TRBV7-3 and TRBJ2-6; TRBD2 agrees at 7 bases. Germline trimming cut 5 bases from V and 1 base from J; bases unmatched to any gene: 11. Germline V gene sequence: CDR1 SGHTA, CDR2 FQGTGA. The CDR3 runs to 18 residues. The CDR3: CASSPYRDYPSGANVLTF. In nucleotides, the CDR3 is TGTGCCAGCAGCCCTTATAGGGACTACCCGTCTGGGGCCAACGTCCTGACTTTC.

V is TRBV7-6 and J is TRBJ2-1; D ambiguous. V was pared by 1 base and J by 2 bases, with 15 bases between. The CDR3 has 17 residues. CDR1 and CDR2 (germline): SGHVS, FNYEAQ. Written as DNA, the CDR3 is TGTGCCAGCAGCTTAGGGGCGATTGGGTACCCCTACAATGAGCAGTTCTTC. Protein sequence: CASSLGAIGYPYNEQFF.

J is TRBJ2-1 and V is TRBV27; TRBD1 agrees at 8 bases. Germline-derived CDR1 and CDR2 are MNHEY and SMNVEV (reference sequence). This CDR3 contains 16 residues. V shed 3 bases and J 7 bases; nucleotides not matched to a gene: 11. CDR3 coding DNA: TGTGCCAGCAGTTTCCTTACAGGGGGTGTCTGGAATGAGCAGTTCTTC. It is translated as CASSFLTGGVWNEQFF.

This clonotype was recorded a few times. This chain joins TRBV3-1 and TRBJ2-3; D ambiguous. The CDR3 extends over 15 amino acids. Trimming removed 1 base from V and 0 bases from J, with 8 bases in between. CDR1 is LGHDT and CDR2 is YNNKEL in the germline V gene (reference sequence). The CDR3 reads CASSQGSHSTDTQYF. As DNA, the CDR3 is TGTGCCAGCAGCCAAGGATCCCATAGCACAGATACGCAGTATTTT.